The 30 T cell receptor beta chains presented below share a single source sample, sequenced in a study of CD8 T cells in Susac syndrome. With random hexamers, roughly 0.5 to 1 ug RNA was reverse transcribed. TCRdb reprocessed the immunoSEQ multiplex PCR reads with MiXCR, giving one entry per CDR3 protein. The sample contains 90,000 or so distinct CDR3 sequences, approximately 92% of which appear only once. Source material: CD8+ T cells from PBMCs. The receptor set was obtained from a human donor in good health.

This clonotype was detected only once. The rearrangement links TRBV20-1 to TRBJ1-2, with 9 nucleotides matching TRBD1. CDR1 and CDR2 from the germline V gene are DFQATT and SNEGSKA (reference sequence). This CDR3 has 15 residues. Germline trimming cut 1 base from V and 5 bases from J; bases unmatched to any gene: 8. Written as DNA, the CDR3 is TGCAGTGCTAGAGGGTCCGGGACAGGGAAATATGGCTACACCTTC. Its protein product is CSARGSGTGKYGYTF.

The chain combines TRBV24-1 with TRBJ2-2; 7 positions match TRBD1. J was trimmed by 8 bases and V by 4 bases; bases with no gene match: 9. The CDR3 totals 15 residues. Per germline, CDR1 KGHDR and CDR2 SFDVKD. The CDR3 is CATSDPDRNLGELFF. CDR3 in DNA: TGTGCCACCAGTGACCCGGACAGGAACCTGGGGGAGCTGTTTTTT.

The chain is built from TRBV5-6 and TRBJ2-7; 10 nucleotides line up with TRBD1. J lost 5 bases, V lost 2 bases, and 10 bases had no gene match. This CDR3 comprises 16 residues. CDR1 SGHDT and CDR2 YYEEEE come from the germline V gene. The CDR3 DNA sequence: TGTGCCAGCAGCTTATATCCGGGACAGGGGTTGGACGAGCAGTACTTC. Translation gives CASSLYPGQGLDEQYF.

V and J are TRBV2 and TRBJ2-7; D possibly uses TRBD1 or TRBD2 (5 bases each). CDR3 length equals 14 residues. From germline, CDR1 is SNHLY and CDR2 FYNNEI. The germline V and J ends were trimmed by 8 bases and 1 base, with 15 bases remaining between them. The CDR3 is CASRNEGTSYEQYF. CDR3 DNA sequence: TGTGCCAGCCGAAATGAGGGGACGTCCTACGAGCAGTACTTC.

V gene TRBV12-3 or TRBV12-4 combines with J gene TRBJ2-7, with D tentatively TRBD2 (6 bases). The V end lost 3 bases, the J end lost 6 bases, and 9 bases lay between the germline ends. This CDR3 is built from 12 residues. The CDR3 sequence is CASSFGGTEQYF. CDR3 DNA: TGTGCCAGCAGTTTCGGGGGTACCGAGCAGTACTTC.

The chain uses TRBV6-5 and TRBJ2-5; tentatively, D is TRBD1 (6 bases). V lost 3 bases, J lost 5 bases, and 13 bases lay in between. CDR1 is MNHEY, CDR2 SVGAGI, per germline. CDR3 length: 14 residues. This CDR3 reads CASSYGGGWETQYF. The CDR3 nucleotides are TGTGCCAGCAGTTATGGTGGGGGCTGGGAGACCCAGTACTTC.

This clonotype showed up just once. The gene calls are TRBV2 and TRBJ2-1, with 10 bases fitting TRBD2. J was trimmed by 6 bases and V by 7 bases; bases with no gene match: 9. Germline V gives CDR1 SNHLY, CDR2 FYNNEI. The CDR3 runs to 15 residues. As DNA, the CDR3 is TGTGCCAGCATACCGACTAGCGGGCGTTTCAATGAGCAGTTCTTC. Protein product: CASIPTSGRFNEQFF.

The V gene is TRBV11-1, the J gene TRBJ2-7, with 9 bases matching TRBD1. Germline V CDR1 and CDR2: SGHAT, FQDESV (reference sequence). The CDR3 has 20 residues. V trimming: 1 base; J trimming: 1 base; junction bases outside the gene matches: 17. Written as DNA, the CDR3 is TGTGCCAGCAGCTTAGGTCCCGGAGGGACAGGGACTCTGGGATCCTACGAGCAGTACTTC. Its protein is CASSLGPGGTGTLGSYEQYF.

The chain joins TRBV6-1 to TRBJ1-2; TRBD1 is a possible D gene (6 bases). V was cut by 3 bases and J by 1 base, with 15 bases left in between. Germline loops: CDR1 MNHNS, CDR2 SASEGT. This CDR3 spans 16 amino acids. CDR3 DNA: TGTGCCAGCAGTGACGGGAGGACAGACCTTAACTATGGCTACACCTTC. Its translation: CASSDGRTDLNYGYTF.

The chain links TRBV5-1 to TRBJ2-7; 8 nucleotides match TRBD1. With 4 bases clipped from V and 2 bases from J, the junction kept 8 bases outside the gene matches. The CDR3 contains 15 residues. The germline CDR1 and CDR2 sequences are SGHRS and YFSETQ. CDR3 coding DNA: TGCGCCAGCAGCGTAGGCAGGGGGCTTCCCTACGAGCAGTACTTC. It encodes CASSVGRGLPYEQYF. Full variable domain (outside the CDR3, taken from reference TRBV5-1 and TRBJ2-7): KAGVTQTPRYLIKTRGQQVTLSCSPISGHRSVSWYQQTPGQGLQFLFEYFSETQRNKGNFPGRFSGRQFSNSRSEMNVSTLELGDSALYLCASSVGRGLPYEQYFGPGTRLTVT.

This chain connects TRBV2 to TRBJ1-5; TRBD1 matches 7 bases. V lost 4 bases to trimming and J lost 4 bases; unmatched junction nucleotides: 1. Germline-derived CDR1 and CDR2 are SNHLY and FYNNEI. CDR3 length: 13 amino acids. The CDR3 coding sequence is TGTGCCAGCAGTGTGACAGGGAATCAGCCCCAGCATTTT. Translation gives CASSVTGNQPQHF.

CDR3 in DNA: TGTGCCAGCAGCGTAGAACAGGGGCCCCAAGAGACCCAGTACTTC. Translated: CASSVEQGPQETQYF. The chain recombines TRBV9 with TRBJ2-5; 7 bases line up with TRBD1. This CDR3 has 15 amino acids. Per the germline V gene, CDR1 is SGDLS and CDR2 is YYNGEE. With V trimmed by 0 bases and J by 1 base, 3 bases remained unmatched.

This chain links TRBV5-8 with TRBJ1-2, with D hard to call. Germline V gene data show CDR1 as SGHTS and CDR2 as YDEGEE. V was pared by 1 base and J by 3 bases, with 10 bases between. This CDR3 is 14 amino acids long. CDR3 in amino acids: CASSLRNADYGYTF. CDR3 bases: TGTGCCAGCAGCTTGAGGAATGCAGACTATGGCTACACCTTC.

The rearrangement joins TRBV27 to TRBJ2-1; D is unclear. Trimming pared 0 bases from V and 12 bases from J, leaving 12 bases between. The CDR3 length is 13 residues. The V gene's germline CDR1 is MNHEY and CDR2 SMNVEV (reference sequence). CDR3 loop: CASSLSVSVGQFF. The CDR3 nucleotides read TGTGCCAGCAGTTTATCGGTCAGCGTTGGGCAGTTCTTC.

The CDR3 is CASSHGTVYNEQFF. The CDR3, as DNA: TGTGCCAGCAGCCATGGGACGGTCTACAATGAGCAGTTCTTC. The chain is built from TRBV3-1 and TRBJ2-1; D assignment may be TRBD1 or TRBD2 (5 bases each). V dropped 3 bases and J dropped 3 bases, with 9 bases sitting between them. The V gene's germline CDR1 is LGHDT and CDR2 YNNKEL (reference sequence). CDR3 length: 14 residues.

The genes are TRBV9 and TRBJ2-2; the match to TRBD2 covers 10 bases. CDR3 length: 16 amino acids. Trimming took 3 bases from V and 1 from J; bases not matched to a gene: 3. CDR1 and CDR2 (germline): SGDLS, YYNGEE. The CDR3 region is CASSERGGGNTGELFF. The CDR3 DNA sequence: TGTGCCAGCAGCGAGCGGGGGGGCGGGAACACCGGGGAGCTGTTTTTT.

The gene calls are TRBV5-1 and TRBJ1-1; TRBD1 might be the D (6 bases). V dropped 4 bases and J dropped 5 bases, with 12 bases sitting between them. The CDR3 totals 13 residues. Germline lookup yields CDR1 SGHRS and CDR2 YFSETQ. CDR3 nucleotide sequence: TGCGCCAGCAGCGGGAACAGGGTAACTGAAGCTTTCTTT. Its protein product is CASSGNRVTEAFF.

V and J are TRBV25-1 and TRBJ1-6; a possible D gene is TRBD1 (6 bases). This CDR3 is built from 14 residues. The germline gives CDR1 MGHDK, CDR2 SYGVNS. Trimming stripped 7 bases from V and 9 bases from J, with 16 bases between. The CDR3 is CASTRGNRASPLHF. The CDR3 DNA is TGTGCCAGCACAAGGGGGAATCGGGCTTCACCCCTCCACTTT.

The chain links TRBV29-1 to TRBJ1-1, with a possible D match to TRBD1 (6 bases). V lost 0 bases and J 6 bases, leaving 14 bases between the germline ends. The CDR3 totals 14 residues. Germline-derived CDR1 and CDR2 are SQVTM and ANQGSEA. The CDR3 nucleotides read TGCAGCGTTGAAGATAGGGGGGGTAGAGCTGAAGCTTTCTTT. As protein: CSVEDRGGRAEAFF. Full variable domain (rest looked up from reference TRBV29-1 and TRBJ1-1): SAVISQKPSRDICQRGTSLTIQCQVDSQVTMMFWYRQQPGQSLTLIATANQGSEATYESGFVIDKFPISRPNLTFSTLTVSNMSPEDSSIYLCSVEDRGGRAEAFFGQGTRLTVV.

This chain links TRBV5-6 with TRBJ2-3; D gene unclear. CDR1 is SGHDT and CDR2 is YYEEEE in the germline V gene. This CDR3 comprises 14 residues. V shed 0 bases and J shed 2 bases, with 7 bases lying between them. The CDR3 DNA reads TGTGCCAGCAGCTTGGGGGTGCACACAGATACGCAGTATTTT. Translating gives CASSLGVHTDTQYF.

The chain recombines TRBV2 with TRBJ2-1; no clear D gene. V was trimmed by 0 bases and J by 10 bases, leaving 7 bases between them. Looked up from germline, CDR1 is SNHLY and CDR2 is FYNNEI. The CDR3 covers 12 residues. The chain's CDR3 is CASSEAQPEQFF. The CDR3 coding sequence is TGTGCCAGCAGTGAAGCGCAGCCGGAGCAGTTCTTC.

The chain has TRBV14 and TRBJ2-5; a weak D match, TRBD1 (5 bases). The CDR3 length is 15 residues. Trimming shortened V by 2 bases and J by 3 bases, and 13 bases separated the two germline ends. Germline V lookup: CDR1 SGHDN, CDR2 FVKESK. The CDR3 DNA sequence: TGTGCCAGCAGCCAATTCAGGGTTGCGGAAGAGACCCAGTACTTC. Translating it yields CASSQFRVAEETQYF.

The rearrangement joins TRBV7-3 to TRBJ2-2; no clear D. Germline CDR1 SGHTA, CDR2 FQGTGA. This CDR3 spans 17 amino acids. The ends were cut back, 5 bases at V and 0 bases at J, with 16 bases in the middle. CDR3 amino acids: CASSTRPQDANTGELFF. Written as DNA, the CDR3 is TGTGCCAGCAGCACCAGACCCCAGGATGCGAACACCGGGGAGCTGTTTTTT.

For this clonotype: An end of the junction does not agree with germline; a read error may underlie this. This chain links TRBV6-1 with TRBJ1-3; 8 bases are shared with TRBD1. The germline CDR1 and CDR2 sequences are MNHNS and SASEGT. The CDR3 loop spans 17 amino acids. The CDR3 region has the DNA TGTGCCAGCAGTCTAACGGACAGGGCTAGCTCTGAAAACACCATATATTTT. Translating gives CASSLTDRASSENTIYF.

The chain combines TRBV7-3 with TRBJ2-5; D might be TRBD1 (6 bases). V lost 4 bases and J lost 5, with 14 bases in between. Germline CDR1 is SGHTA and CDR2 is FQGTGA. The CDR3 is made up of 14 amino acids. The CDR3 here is CASSSGTPLETQYF. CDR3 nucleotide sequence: TGTGCCAGCAGCTCCGGGACACCCCTTGAGACCCAGTACTTC.

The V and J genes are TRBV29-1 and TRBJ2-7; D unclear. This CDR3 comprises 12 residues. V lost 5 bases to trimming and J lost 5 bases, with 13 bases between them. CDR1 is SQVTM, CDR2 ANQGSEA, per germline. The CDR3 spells CSVLASVNEQYF. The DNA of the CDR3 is TGCAGCGTTCTGGCGAGCGTAAACGAGCAGTACTTC.

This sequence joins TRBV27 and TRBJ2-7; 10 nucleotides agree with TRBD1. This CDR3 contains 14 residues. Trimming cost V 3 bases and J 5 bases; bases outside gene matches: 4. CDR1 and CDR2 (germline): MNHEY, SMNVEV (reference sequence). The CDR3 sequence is CASSFRDRGHEQYF. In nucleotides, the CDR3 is TGTGCCAGCAGTTTCCGGGACAGGGGCCACGAGCAGTACTTC.

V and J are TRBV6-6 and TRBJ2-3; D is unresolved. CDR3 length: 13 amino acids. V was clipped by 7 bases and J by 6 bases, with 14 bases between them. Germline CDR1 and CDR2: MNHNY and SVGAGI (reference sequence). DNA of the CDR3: TGTGCCAGCAACCCTCTGGCGAGGGATACGCAGTATTTT. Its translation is CASNPLARDTQYF.

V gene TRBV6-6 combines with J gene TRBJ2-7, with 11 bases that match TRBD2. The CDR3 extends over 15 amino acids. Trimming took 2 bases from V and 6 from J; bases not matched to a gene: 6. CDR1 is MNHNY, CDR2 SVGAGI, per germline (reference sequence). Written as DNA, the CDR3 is TGTGCCAGCAGTTACATTAGCGGGGGGGCGGGCGAGCAGTACTTC. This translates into CASSYISGGAGEQYF.

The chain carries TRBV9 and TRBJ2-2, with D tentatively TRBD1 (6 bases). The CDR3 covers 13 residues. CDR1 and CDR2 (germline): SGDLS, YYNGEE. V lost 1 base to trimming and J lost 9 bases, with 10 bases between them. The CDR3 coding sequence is TGTGCCAGCAGCGTATATGGGGGCCGGGAGCTGTTTTTT. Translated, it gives CASSVYGGRELFF.